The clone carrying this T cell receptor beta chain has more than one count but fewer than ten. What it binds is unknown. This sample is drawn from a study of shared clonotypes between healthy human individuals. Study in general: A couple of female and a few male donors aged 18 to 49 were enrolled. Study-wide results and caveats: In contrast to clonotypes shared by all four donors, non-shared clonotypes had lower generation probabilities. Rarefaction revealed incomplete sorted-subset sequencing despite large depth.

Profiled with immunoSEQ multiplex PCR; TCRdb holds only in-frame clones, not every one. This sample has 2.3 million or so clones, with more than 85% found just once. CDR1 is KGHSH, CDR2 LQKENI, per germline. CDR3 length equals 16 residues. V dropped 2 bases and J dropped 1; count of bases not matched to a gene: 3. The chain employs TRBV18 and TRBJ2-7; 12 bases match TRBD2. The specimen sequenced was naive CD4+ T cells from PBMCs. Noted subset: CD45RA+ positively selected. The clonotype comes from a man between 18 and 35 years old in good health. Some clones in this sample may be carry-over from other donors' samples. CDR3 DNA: TGTGCCAGCTCACCAGGCGGACTAGCGGGGTCCTACGAGCAGTACTTC. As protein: CASSPGGLAGSYEQYF.